The entry below describes one TCR beta chain. Its specificity is not known. This sample stems from a study of OX40 agonist ivuxolimab in advanced cancers. Study-level information: The study treated patients with ivuxolimab, an agonistic anti-OX40 (CD134) antibody. Partial responses occurred in three patients (one hepatocellular carcinoma, two cutaneous melanoma).

General study findings and limits: Circulating CD4+ and CD8+ T cells showed clonal expansion by week 6 at 0.1 to 3.0 mg/kg. Some of the lowest clonal expansion was seen in partial responders at 0.1-3.0 mg/kg.

Repertoires were generated with immunoSEQ multiplex PCR, while TCRdb's copy carries only in-frame clones and drops some. Of around 77,000 clones in the sample, 90% to 95% were seen once. This CDR3 has 18 amino acids. Per the germline V gene, CDR1 is PRHDT and CDR2 is FYEKMQ (reference sequence). J was trimmed by 0 bases and V by 1 base; bases with no gene match: 7. The source was CD4+ or CD8+ T cells sorted from blood, collected in a trial of the OX40 agonist ivuxolimab. J is TRBJ2-1 and V is TRBV13; the match to TRBD2 covers 9 bases. The receptor was derived from an adult with an advanced solid tumor such as melanoma, head and neck, liver or kidney cancer. The CDR3 region is CASSLDLAGPSSYNEQFF. CDR3 sequence (DNA): TGTGCCAGCAGCTTAGACCTAGCGGGGCCGAGCTCCTACAATGAGCAGTTCTTC. The entire variable domain, with the rest obtained from reference TRBV13 and TRBJ2-1, is as follows: AAGVIQSPRHLIKEKRETATLKCYPIPRHDTVYWYQQGPGQDPQFLISFYEKMQSDKGSIPDRFSAQQFSDYHSELNMSSLELGDSALYFCASSLDLAGPSSYNEQFFGPGTRLTVL.